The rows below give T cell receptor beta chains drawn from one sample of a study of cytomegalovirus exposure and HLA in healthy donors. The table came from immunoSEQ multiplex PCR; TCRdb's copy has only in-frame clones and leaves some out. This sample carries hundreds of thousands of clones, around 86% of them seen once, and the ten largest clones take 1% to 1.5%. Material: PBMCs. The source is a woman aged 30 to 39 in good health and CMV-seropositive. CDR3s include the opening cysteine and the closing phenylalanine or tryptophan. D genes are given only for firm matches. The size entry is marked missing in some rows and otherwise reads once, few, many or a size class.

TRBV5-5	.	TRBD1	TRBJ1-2	CASSVTGGATNYGYTF	TGTGCCAGCAGCGTGACAGGGGGCGCGACTAACTATGGCTACACCTTC
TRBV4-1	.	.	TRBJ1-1	CASSQAFSDILGGKTEAFF	TGCGCCAGCAGCCAAGCCTTCTCGGACATCTTAGGCGGGAAGACTGAAGCTTTCTTT
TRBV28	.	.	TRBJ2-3	CASRPQSGTTSTDTQYF	TGTGCCAGCAGGCCTCAATCGGGGACAACTAGCACAGATACGCAGTATTTT
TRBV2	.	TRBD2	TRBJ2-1	CASSAERGHEQFF	TGTGCCAGCAGTGCAGAGCGGGGCCATGAGCAGTTCTTC
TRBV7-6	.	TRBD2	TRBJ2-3	CASSPQLAGITDTQYF	TGTGCCAGCAGCCCCCAACTAGCGGGGATCACAGATACGCAGTATTTT
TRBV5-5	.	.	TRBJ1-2	CASSLLEGANYGYTF	TGTGCCAGCAGCTTACTCGAGGGAGCTAACTATGGCTACACCTTC
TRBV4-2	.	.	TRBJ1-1	CASSPRTDFNTEAFF	TGTGCCAGCAGCCCTCGGACAGACTTCAACACTGAAGCTTTCTTT
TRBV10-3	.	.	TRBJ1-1	CAISESDRGNTEAFF	TGTGCCATCAGTGAGTCGGACCGGGGGAACACTGAAGCTTTCTTT
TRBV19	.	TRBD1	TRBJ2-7	CASSMAPDRGYEQYF	TGTGCCAGTAGTATGGCACCGGACAGGGGCTACGAGCAGTACTTC
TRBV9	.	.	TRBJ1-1	CASSIQGNQDTEAFF	TGTGCCAGCAGCATACAGGGTAATCAGGATACTGAAGCTTTCTTT
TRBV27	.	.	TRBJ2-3	CASSFLADTQYF	TGTGCCAGCAGTTTCCTTGCAGATACGCAGTATTTT
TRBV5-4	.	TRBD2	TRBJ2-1	CASSYSSGSYNEQFF	TGTGCCAGCAGCTATTCTAGCGGATCCTACAATGAGCAGTTCTTC
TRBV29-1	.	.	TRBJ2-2	CSVGPSVPGELFF	TGCAGCGTTGGTCCTAGCGTGCCCGGGGAGCTGTTTTTT
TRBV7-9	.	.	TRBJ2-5	CASSLVALVQETQYF	TGTGCCAGCAGCTTAGTTGCGCTAGTCCAAGAGACCCAGTACTTC
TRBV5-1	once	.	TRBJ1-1	CASSLTAPNTEAFF	TGCGCCAGCAGCTTGACAGCCCCGAACACTGAAGCTTTCTTT
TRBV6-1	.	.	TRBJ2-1	CASSGGVAYNEQFF	TGTGCCAGCAGTGGGGGGGTGGCCTACAATGAGCAGTTCTTC
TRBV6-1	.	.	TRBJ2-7	CASRVEVQLEQYF	TGTGCCAGCAGGGTTGAGGTGCAACTCGAGCAGTACTTC
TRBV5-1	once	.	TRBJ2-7	CASSLGEGSSYEQYF	TGCGCCAGCAGCTTGGGAGAGGGCTCGTCCTACGAGCAGTACTTC
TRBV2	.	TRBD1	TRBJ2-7	CASRGTGTLDEQYF	TGTGCCAGCAGGGGGACAGGGACCTTGGACGAGCAGTACTTC
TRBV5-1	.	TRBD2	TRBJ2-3	CASSSGLAGPTDTQYF	TGCGCCAGCAGCTCGGGACTAGCGGGACCTACAGATACGCAGTATTTT
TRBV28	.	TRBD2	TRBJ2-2	CASSMGLAGRKVGELFF	TGTGCCAGCAGTATGGGACTAGCGGGAAGAAAAGTCGGGGAGCTGTTTTTT
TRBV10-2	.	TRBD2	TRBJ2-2	CASKLAGIGELFF	TGCGCCAGCAAACTAGCGGGCATCGGGGAGCTGTTTTTT
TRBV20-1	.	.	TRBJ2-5	CSARARETQYF	TGCAGTGCTAGAGCCCGAGAGACCCAGTACTTC
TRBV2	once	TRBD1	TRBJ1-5	CASSWTGGNQPQHF	TGTGCCAGCAGTTGGACAGGGGGCAATCAGCCCCAGCATTTT
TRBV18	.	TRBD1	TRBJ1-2	CASSPRIRPGQGDSYTF	TGTGCCAGCTCACCAAGGATCCGACCGGGACAGGGGGATAGCTACACCTTC
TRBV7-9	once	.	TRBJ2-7	CASSLVPGQQLSYEQYF	TGTGCCAGCAGCTTAGTCCCCGGACAGCAACTATCCTACGAGCAGTACTTC
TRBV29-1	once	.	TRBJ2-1	CSVSRRGHNEQFF	TGCAGCGTTTCCCGGCGGGGCCACAATGAGCAGTTCTTC
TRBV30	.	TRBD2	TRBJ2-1	CAWSVVTSPEQFF	TGTGCCTGGAGTGTAGTGACTAGCCCTGAGCAGTTCTTC
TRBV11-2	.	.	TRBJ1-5	CASSSAPDSRNQPQHF	TGTGCCAGCAGCTCTGCTCCCGACAGTCGTAATCAGCCCCAGCATTTT
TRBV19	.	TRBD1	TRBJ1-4	CASSVTGGHEKLFF	TGTGCCAGTAGTGTTACAGGGGGCCATGAAAAACTGTTTTTT
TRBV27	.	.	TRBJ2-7	CASSLNRVAYEQYF	TGTGCCAGCAGTTTAAATCGGGTTGCCTACGAGCAGTACTTC
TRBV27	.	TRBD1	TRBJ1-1	CASSLLKGQGVTEAFF	TGTGCCAGCAGTTTATTAAAGGGACAGGGGGTAACTGAAGCTTTCTTT
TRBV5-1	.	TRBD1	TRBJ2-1	CASSRGQGGDEQFF	TGCGCCAGCAGCCGGGGACAGGGTGGGGATGAGCAGTTCTTC
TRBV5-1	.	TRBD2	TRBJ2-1	CASSFGAGVTVPKNEQFF	TGCGCCAGCAGCTTCGGGGCGGGAGTAACGGTACCGAAAAATGAGCAGTTCTTC
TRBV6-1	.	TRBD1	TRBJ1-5	CASRPGQFNQPQHF	TGTGCCAGCAGACCGGGACAGTTCAATCAGCCCCAGCATTTT
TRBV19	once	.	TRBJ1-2	CASSVGGWGYTF	TGTGCCAGTAGTGTCGGGGGATGGGGCTACACCTTC
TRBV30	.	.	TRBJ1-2	CAWRRVDAGGYTF	TGTGCCTGGAGGAGAGTGGATGCGGGTGGCTACACCTTC
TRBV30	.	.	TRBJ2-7	CAWSLGEAYEQYF	TGTGCCTGGAGTCTCGGGGAGGCCTACGAGCAGTACTTC
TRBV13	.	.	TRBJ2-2	CASSLGGLASGELFF	TGTGCCAGCAGCTTAGGGGGCCTAGCATCCGGGGAGCTGTTTTTT
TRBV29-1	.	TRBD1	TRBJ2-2	CSVTGTGVNTGELFF	TGCAGCGTTACCGGGACAGGGGTAAACACCGGGGAGCTGTTTTTT
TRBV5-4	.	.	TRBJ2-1	CASIRDRGNEQFF	TGTGCCAGCATCCGAGACCGGGGCAATGAGCAGTTCTTC
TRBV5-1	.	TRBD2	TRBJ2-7	CASSSTGLAWEQYF	TGCGCCAGCAGCTCAACGGGACTAGCCTGGGAGCAGTACTTC
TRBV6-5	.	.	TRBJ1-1	CASSLQVSMNTEAFF	TGTGCCAGCAGTTTACAGGTCTCCATGAACACTGAAGCTTTCTTT
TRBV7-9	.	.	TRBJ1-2	CASSLDLVFSGYTF	TGTGCCAGCAGCTTAGATCTTGTGTTCTCCGGCTACACCTTC
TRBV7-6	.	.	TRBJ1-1	CASSSMNTEAFF	TGTGCCAGCAGCTCAATGAACACTGAAGCTTTCTTT
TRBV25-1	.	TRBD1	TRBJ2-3	CASSDRLQGISTDTQYF	TGTGCCAGCAGTGATCGCCTACAGGGGATTAGCACAGATACGCAGTATTTT